The next 6 T cell receptor beta chains were all read from a single sample in a study of CD8 T cells in Susac syndrome (dated by TCRdb to between 2017 and 2020). The library was obtained by the immunoSEQ multiplex PCR assay. RNA was extracted using the RNeasy kit, and about 0.45 to 1 ug of the RNA was reverse transcribed with random hexamers. In TCRdb, the public reads were trimmed at Q25 with fastp and aligned with MiXCR, with productive beta chains retained. Rows merge per CDR3 protein into single entries with the most common DNA and genes. The sample table lists 150,000 to 200,000 distinct CDR3 sequences, just over 90% of them with a count of one. The ten top clones hold 0.12% to 0.15% of the sample. The sample comprised CD4+ T cells from PBMCs. Receptors originate from a human donor in good health.

The gene calls are TRBV6-1 and TRBJ1-5; no clear D gene. Looked up from germline, CDR1 is MNHNS and CDR2 is SASEGT. Trimming removed 7 bases at V and 2 bases at J, with 12 bases between. The CDR3 is 14 residues long. DNA of the CDR3: TGTGCCAGCACTGCCCACTCGGGCAATCAGCCCCAGCATTTT. It codes for CASTAHSGNQPQHF.

The CDR3 region is CANRTGVLMNTEAFF. The CDR3 coding sequence is TGTGCCAACCGGACAGGAGTTCTCATGAACACTGAAGCTTTCTTT. This chain joins TRBV24-1 and TRBJ1-1, with 7 bases fitting TRBD1. Trimming took 11 bases from V and 0 from J; bases not matched to a gene: 11. The CDR3 loop spans 15 amino acids. CDR1 and CDR2 from the germline V gene are KGHDR and SFDVKD.

V is TRBV6-1 and J is TRBJ1-5, with 7 nucleotides matching TRBD1. Germline lookup yields CDR1 MNHNS and CDR2 SASEGT. The CDR3 extends over 14 amino acids. The J segment lost 1 base and the V segment lost 8 bases, leaving 5 bases of the junction unmatched. The CDR3 DNA reads as TGTGCCAGCGTGCAGGGGGGGAGCAATCAGCCCCAGCATTTT. Translated, it gives CASVQGGSNQPQHF.

V is TRBV14 and J is TRBJ1-5, with D unclear. V gave up 2 bases and J gave up 6 bases, with 8 bases separating them. The germline V gene has CDR1 SGHDN and CDR2 FVKESK. The CDR3 consists of 13 residues. CDR3 nucleotides: TGTGCCAGCAGCCAAAGTTTATTTCAGCCCCAGCATTTT. Its translation: CASSQSLFQPQHF. Full variable domain (outside the CDR3, taken from reference TRBV14 and TRBJ1-5): EAGVTQFPSHSVIEKGQTVTLRCDPISGHDNLYWYRRVMGKEIKFLLHFVKESKQDESGMPNNRFLAERTGGTYSTLKVQPAELEDSGVYFCASSQSLFQPQHFGDGTRLSIL.

The gene calls are TRBV27 and TRBJ1-1; D unresolved. The CDR3 sequence is 14 residues long. Germline V gives CDR1 MNHEY, CDR2 SMNVEV (reference sequence). Between the trimmed V and J ends, which lost 1 base and 3 bases, there was a span of 9 bases. CDR3 coding DNA: TGTGCCAGCAGTTTATTCAGTGGCGACACTGAAGCTTTCTTT. Translating gives CASSLFSGDTEAFF.

This rearrangement joins TRBV5-1 to TRBJ1-1, with D unresolved. Germline V lookup: CDR1 SGHRS, CDR2 YFSETQ. V dropped 4 bases and J dropped 5 bases, with 18 bases sitting between them. This CDR3 spans 15 amino acids. CDR3 sequence: CASSPGGNRVTEAFF. Here the CDR3 DNA reads TGCGCCAGCAGCCCGGGAGGGAATCGTGTTACTGAAGCTTTCTTT.